Below, 32 T cell receptor beta chains from the same sample are listed, as sequenced in a study of blood T cell repertoires in COVID-19. Profiled with immunoSEQ multiplex PCR; TCRdb holds only in-frame clones, not every one. The sample includes 65,000 or so clones, approximately 80% of them seen just once. What was sequenced was peripheral blood. All receptors come from a man aged 25 to 40 with COVID-19, enrolled during active disease.

The chain joins TRBV19 to TRBJ2-5; 8 bases align to TRBD2. The CDR3 is made up of 13 amino acids. The germline gives CDR1 LNHDA, CDR2 SQIVND (reference sequence). V shed 11 bases, J shed 9 bases, and the junction held 14 bases outside the gene matches. For the CDR3, the DNA is TGTGCCTGTTGTGGATGGGACGGGGGGGCCCAGTACTTC. Residues: CACCGWDGGAQYF.

This chain connects TRBV5-4 to TRBJ1-3; 7 bases align to TRBD1. CDR1 and CDR2 (germline): SGHNT, YYREEE (reference sequence). The CDR3 is 16 residues long. Trimming took 3 bases from V and 0 from J; bases not matched to a gene: 6. This CDR3 is CASSSGQTRSGNTIYF. The DNA for the CDR3 is TGTGCCAGCAGCTCGGGACAGACTCGCTCTGGAAACACCATATATTTT.

This chain uses TRBV5-4 with TRBJ2-7; 10 nucleotides agree with TRBD2. Looked up from germline, CDR1 is SGHNT and CDR2 is YYREEE (reference sequence). Unmatched junction bases numbered 10, after V lost 3 bases and J lost 7 bases. The CDR3 is 15 amino acids. CDR3 DNA sequence: TGTGCCAGCAGCTCAGCCCCGGGACTAGCGAGAGAGCAGTACTTC. Amino acid sequence: CASSSAPGLAREQYF. The full variable domain, rest sourced from reference TRBV5-4 and TRBJ2-7, is ETGVTQSPTHLIKTRGQQVTLRCSSQSGHNTVSWYQQALGQGPQFIFQYYREEENGRGNFPPRFSGLQFPNYSSELNVNALELDDSALYLCASSSAPGLAREQYFGPGTRLTVT.

The chain carries TRBV6-5 and TRBJ1-5; D remains ambiguous. V was shortened by 6 bases and J by 4 bases, with 10 bases between the two germline ends. This CDR3 spans 13 amino acids. Germline CDR1 and CDR2: MNHEY and SVGAGI. CDR3 in DNA: TGTGCCAGCAGGAATGACATTAATCAGCCCCAGCATTTT. Translating gives CASRNDINQPQHF.

The genes are TRBV10-1 and TRBJ1-1, with D maybe TRBD1 (6 bases). This CDR3 has 13 amino acids. The germline V and J ends were trimmed by 6 bases and 0 bases, with 8 bases remaining between them. Germline CDR1 WNHNN, CDR2 SYGVQD (reference sequence). CDR3 bases: TGCGCCAGCAGGACAGGAGTGAACACTGAAGCTTTCTTT. It is translated as CASRTGVNTEAFF.

The chain is built from TRBV3-1 (or the pseudogene TRBV3-2) and TRBJ1-1; possibly TRBD1 for D (5 bases). The CDR3 totals 14 residues. Germline V gives CDR1 LGHDT, CDR2 YNNKEL (reference sequence). With 1 base removed from V and 4 bases from J, the gap between germline ends came to 10 bases. CDR3 DNA sequence: TGTGCCAGCAGCCAAGGGTGGGGCGGCACTGAAGCTTTCTTT. Translating gives CASSQGWGGTEAFF.

The chain employs TRBV19 and TRBJ2-1; 7 bases are a match to TRBD1. Germline values: CDR1 LNHDA, CDR2 SQIVND (reference sequence). J was trimmed by 8 bases and V by 7 bases; bases with no gene match: 5. The length of the CDR3 is 12 residues. CDR3 nucleotides: TGTGCCAGTAACCCAAGGGGGCATGAGCAGTTCTTC. This codes for CASNPRGHEQFF. Based on the CDR3 plus reference TRBV19 and TRBJ2-1, the full variable domain is DGGITQSPKYLFRKEGQNVTLSCEQNLNHDAMYWYRQDPGQGLRLIYYSQIVNDFQKGDIAEGYSVSREKKESFPLTVTSAQKNPTAFYLCASNPRGHEQFFGPGTRLTVL.

The rearrangement links TRBV24-1 to TRBJ1-2; TRBD1 aligns across 11 bases. CDR3 size: 20 residues. Germline assignment: CDR1 KGHDR and CDR2 SFDVKD. V lost 1 base and J lost 1; bases outside the gene matches: 13. Here the CDR3 reads CATSDLIFRTGGAVNYGYTF. The CDR3 region has the DNA TGTGCCACCAGTGATTTAATATTTAGGACAGGGGGCGCGGTTAACTATGGCTACACCTTC.

The chain joins TRBV28 to TRBJ1-1, with TRBD1 matching 7 bases. From germline, CDR1 is MDHEN and CDR2 SYDVKM. V shed 6 bases, J shed 4 bases, and the junction held 2 bases outside the gene matches. The CDR3 sequence is 12 residues long. The CDR3 DNA follows: TGTGCCAGCAGAGCAGGGGGCACTGAAGCTTTCTTT. It codes for CASRAGGTEAFF.

The V and J genes are TRBV6-6 and TRBJ1-4; no reliable D call. The CDR3 consists of 14 residues. Germline CDR1 and CDR2: MNHNY and SVGAGI (reference sequence). The V end was cut by 6 bases, the J end by 3 bases, with 11 bases between. CDR3 amino acids: CASSGEEANEKLFF. In nucleotides, the CDR3 is TGTGCCAGCAGCGGAGAAGAAGCTAATGAAAAACTGTTTTTT.

This chain links TRBV27 with TRBJ1-6, with TRBD1 matching over 7 bases. The CDR3 consists of 15 residues. Germline-derived CDR1 and CDR2 are MNHEY and SMNVEV (reference sequence). Trimming removed 5 bases from V and 8 bases from J; junction bases left unmatched: 9. This CDR3 reads CASSLVKGAYSPLHF. CDR3 DNA: TGTGCCAGCAGTCTCGTCAAGGGGGCATATTCACCCCTCCACTTT.

With regard to this clone: This CDR3 is also generated by other DNA sequences in the sample. The chain joins TRBV19 to TRBJ1-5; D not resolved. Germline V gene sequence: CDR1 LNHDA, CDR2 SQIVND (reference sequence). V was cut by 4 bases and J by 4 bases, with 5 bases left in between. CDR3 length equals 12 residues. CDR3 region: CASSRGNQPQHF. CDR3 nucleotide sequence: TGTGCCAGTAGTAGAGGAAATCAGCCCCAGCATTTT. The whole variable domain, remainder taken from reference TRBV19 and TRBJ1-5, is DGGITQSPKYLFRKEGQNVTLSCEQNLNHDAMYWYRQDPGQGLRLIYYSQIVNDFQKGDIAEGYSVSREKKESFPLTVTSAQKNPTAFYLCASSRGNQPQHFGDGTRLSIL.

This chain links TRBV19 with TRBJ1-6; D is possibly TRBD1 (6 bases). Trimming shortened V by 6 bases and J by 9 bases, and 9 bases separated the two germline ends. The CDR3 runs to 12 residues. CDR1 and CDR2 from the germline V gene are LNHDA and SQIVND (reference sequence). CDR3 residues: CASRGAISPLHF. The CDR3 nucleotides read TGTGCCAGTAGGGGGGCCATTTCACCCCTCCACTTT. Supplemented by reference TRBV19 and TRBJ1-6, the full variable domain reads DGGITQSPKYLFRKEGQNVTLSCEQNLNHDAMYWYRQDPGQGLRLIYYSQIVNDFQKGDIAEGYSVSREKKESFPLTVTSAQKNPTAFYLCASRGAISPLHFGNGTRLTVT.

The J gene is TRBJ2-3, the V gene TRBV7-3; the D gene is possibly TRBD2 (6 bases). The length of the CDR3 is 12 residues. Germline assignment: CDR1 SGHTA and CDR2 FQGTGA. Deletions cut 4 bases from V and 6 bases from J, with 8 bases between. DNA of the CDR3: TGTGCCAGCAGCTCCGGGAGTGATACGCAGTATTTT. This sequence encodes CASSSGSDTQYF.

The chain combines TRBV28 with TRBJ1-2; no clear D. Trimming cost V 8 bases and J 4 bases, with 11 bases left between them. CDR1 is MDHEN and CDR2 is SYDVKM in the germline V gene. This CDR3 has 12 amino acids. CDR3 in DNA: TGTGCCAGCTCGACGCGGAGCTATGGCTACACCTTC. Translating it yields CASSTRSYGYTF.

The chain joins TRBV5-6 to TRBJ1-6; D is ambiguous. Trimming pared 3 bases from V and 4 bases from J, leaving 14 bases between. Germline CDR1 and CDR2: SGHDT and YYEEEE. This CDR3 contains 16 residues. In DNA, the CDR3 is TGTGCCAGCAGCTCAACCCTTGAGGGATATAATTCACCCCTCCACTTT. This sequence encodes CASSSTLEGYNSPLHF.

This rearrangement joins TRBV28 to TRBJ2-3; D perhaps matches TRBD2 (6 bases). The V end was cut by 11 bases, the J end by 4 bases, with 19 bases between. The CDR3 spans 14 residues. Germline V gene sequence: CDR1 MDHEN, CDR2 SYDVKM. CDR3 protein: CAADRSGSADTQYF. CDR3 in DNA: TGTGCCGCGGACCGCTCCGGGAGTGCAGATACGCAGTATTTT.

The CDR3 DNA reads as TGCAGTGCTAGTGGCGATGAGCAGTTCTTC. Amino acid sequence: CSASGDEQFF. This rearrangement joins TRBV20-1 to TRBJ2-1; D not resolved. From germline, CDR1 is DFQATT and CDR2 SNEGSKA (reference sequence). Trimming cost V 3 bases and J 8 bases, with 5 bases left between them. This CDR3 is built from 10 residues.

V is TRBV7-2 and J is TRBJ2-5, with TRBD2 matching 13 bases. V shed 11 bases and J 5 bases; nucleotides not matched to a gene: 8. Germline CDR1 is SGHTA and CDR2 is FQGNSA. The CDR3 consists of 14 residues. Here the CDR3 reads CAGRTSGRLETQYF. In nucleotides, the CDR3 is TGTGCCGGGCGGACTAGCGGGAGATTGGAGACCCAGTACTTC. Full variable domain (missing parts from reference TRBV7-2 and TRBJ2-5): GAGVSQSPSNKVTEKGKDVELRCDPISGHTALYWYRQSLGQGLEFLIYFQGNSAPDKSGLPSDRFSAERTGGSVSTLTIQRTQQEDSAVYLCAGRTSGRLETQYFGPGTRLLVL.

CDR3 loop: CASSLPWGTGGDEQFF. CDR3 nucleotide sequence: TGTGCCAGCAGCCTACCATGGGGTACCGGGGGGGATGAGCAGTTCTTC. This sequence joins TRBV3-1 (or the pseudogene TRBV3-2) and TRBJ2-1; TRBD2 matches at 8 bases. The length of the CDR3 is 16 residues. V lost 4 bases and J lost 8; bases outside the gene matches: 13. CDR1 and CDR2 from the germline V gene are LGHDT and YNNKEL (reference sequence).

Regarding this clone: The junction departs from germline at one end; a sequencing error may be responsible. The chain uses TRBV29-1 and TRBJ2-5; D possibly corresponds to TRBD1 (5 bases). Per the germline V gene, CDR1 is SQVTM and CDR2 is ANQGSEA. The CDR3 runs to 10 residues. The CDR3 spells CSVEDRTQYF. The DNA for the CDR3 is TGCAGCGTGGAAGACAGAACCCAGTACTTC.

This clone was recorded a few times. The V and J genes are TRBV7-2 and TRBJ2-3, with no clear D. Trimming removed 3 bases from V and 6 bases from J, with 10 bases in between. The CDR3 is made up of 13 amino acids. Germline CDR1 is SGHTA and CDR2 is FQGNSA. CDR3: CASSLPPGDTQYF. CDR3 DNA sequence: TGTGCCAGCAGCTTGCCCCCCGGGGATACGCAGTATTTT.

The gene calls are TRBV2 and TRBJ1-4; D not resolved. This CDR3 is 15 amino acids long. Germline V gene sequence: CDR1 SNHLY, CDR2 FYNNEI. Trimming pared 2 bases from V and 5 bases from J, leaving 12 bases between. The DNA for the CDR3 is TGTGCCAGCAGTGAAAGCAATGGGAGGAATGAAAAACTGTTTTTT. This encodes CASSESNGRNEKLFF.

V is TRBV9 and J is TRBJ1-4; D is perhaps TRBD1 (6 bases). CDR1 is SGDLS and CDR2 is YYNGEE in the germline V gene. Trimming removed 1 base at V and 6 bases at J, with 10 bases between. This CDR3 comprises 14 residues. The CDR3 loop is CASSVTGTDEKLFF. The CDR3, as DNA: TGTGCCAGCAGCGTAACAGGGACGGATGAAAAACTGTTTTTT.

The chain joins TRBV5-4 to TRBJ2-3; 10 bases are a match to TRBD2. Per the germline V gene, CDR1 is SGHNT and CDR2 is YYREEE (reference sequence). V shed 2 bases, J shed 6 bases, and the junction held 9 bases outside the gene matches. This CDR3 is built from 16 residues. The CDR3 nucleotides read TGTGCCAGCAGCTTATTTACTAGCGGGGTGTCGGATACGCAGTATTTT. It specifies CASSLFTSGVSDTQYF.

This clone was counted once. The genes are TRBV4-2 and TRBJ2-1; TRBD2 is a possible D gene (6 bases). Per the germline V gene, CDR1 is LGHNA and CDR2 is YNFKEQ. The CDR3 is 15 amino acids. The V and J ends lost 0 bases and 7 bases respectively, with 13 bases between them. CDR3 sequence (DNA): TGTGCCAGCAGCCAAGACCCGGGGGACGGTAATGAGCAGTTCTTC. Encoded protein: CASSQDPGDGNEQFF.

The chain links TRBV30 to TRBJ2-3; 7 nucleotides line up with TRBD2. With 1 base clipped from V and 0 bases from J, the junction kept 7 bases outside the gene matches. The germline gives CDR1 GTSNPN, CDR2 SVGIG (reference sequence). The CDR3 spans 16 residues. CDR3 DNA: TGTGCCTGGAGTGCGTTTGCGGGAGATAGCACAGATACGCAGTATTTT. Its translation: CAWSAFAGDSTDTQYF.

The CDR3 reads CASSLTGGKTQYF. CDR3 bases: TGTGCCAGCAGCTTGACAGGGGGGAAGACCCAGTACTTC. The chain is built from TRBV5-4 and TRBJ2-5; 8 bases align to TRBD1. CDR1 SGHNT and CDR2 YYREEE come from the germline V gene (reference sequence). The ends lost 1 base at V and 6 bases at J; junction bases unmatched: 2. The CDR3 is 13 residues long.

The chain employs TRBV2 and TRBJ1-6, with D hard to call. Trimming shortened V by 4 bases and J by 8 bases, and 6 bases separated the two germline ends. The CDR3 length is 12 residues. Germline V lookup: CDR1 SNHLY, CDR2 FYNNEI. CDR3 sequence reads: CASSASDSPLHF. DNA of the CDR3: TGTGCCAGCAGTGCGTCTGATTCACCCCTCCACTTT. Looking up the rest from reference TRBV2 and TRBJ1-6 gives the full variable domain: EPEVTQTPSHQVTQMGQEVILRCVPISNHLYFYWYRQILGQKVEFLVSFYNNEISEKSEIFDDQFSVERPDGSNFTLKIRSTKLEDSAMYFCASSASDSPLHFGNGTRLTVT.

The chain is built from TRBV4-2 and TRBJ2-5; 9 bases map to TRBD1. V trimming: 0 bases; J trimming: 3 bases; junction bases outside the gene matches: 2. CDR1 is LGHNA and CDR2 is YNFKEQ in the germline V gene. This CDR3 comprises 15 residues. The CDR3 coding sequence is TGTGCCAGCAGCCAAGATAGGGACAGGGAAGAGACCCAGTACTTC. This sequence encodes CASSQDRDREETQYF.

The rearrangement joins TRBV18 to TRBJ2-1; 10 bases line up with TRBD2. Germline CDR1 is KGHSH and CDR2 is LQKENI. The CDR3 loop spans 15 amino acids. V dropped 6 bases and J dropped 9; count of bases not matched to a gene: 11. The CDR3 region has the DNA TGTGCCAGCTCCCGCACCGGGACTAGCGTAGGTGAGCAGTTCTTC. Translating gives CASSRTGTSVGEQFF.

This clone was observed a single time. The V gene is TRBV19, the J gene TRBJ2-5; 9 bases fit TRBD1. CDR3 length: 15 residues. Germline trimming cut 4 bases from V and 4 bases from J; bases unmatched to any gene: 7. The germline CDR1 and CDR2 sequences are LNHDA and SQIVND (reference sequence). CDR3 sequence: CASSTPQQGAETQYF. The CDR3 nucleotides are TGTGCCAGTAGTACACCCCAACAGGGGGCAGAGACCCAGTACTTC.